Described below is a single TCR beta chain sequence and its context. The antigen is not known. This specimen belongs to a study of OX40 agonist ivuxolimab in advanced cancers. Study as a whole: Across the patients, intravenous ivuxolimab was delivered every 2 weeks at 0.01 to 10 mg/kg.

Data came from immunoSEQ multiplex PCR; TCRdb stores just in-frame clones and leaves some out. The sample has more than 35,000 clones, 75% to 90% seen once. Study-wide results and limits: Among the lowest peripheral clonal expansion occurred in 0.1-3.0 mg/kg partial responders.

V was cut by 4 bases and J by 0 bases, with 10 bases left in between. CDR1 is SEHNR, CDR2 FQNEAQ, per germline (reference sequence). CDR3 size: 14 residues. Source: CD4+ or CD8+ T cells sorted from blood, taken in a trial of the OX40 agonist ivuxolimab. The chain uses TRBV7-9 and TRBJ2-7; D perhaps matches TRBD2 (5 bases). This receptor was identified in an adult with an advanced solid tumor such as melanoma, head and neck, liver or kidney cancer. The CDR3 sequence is CASSSRTGSYEQYF. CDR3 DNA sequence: TGTGCCAGCAGCTCCCGGACTGGCTCCTACGAGCAGTACTTC. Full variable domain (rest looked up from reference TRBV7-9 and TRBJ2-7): DTGVSQNPRHKITKRGQNVTFRCDPISEHNRLYWYRQTLGQGPEFLTYFQNEAQLEKSRLLSDRFSAERPKGSFSTLEIQRTEQGDSAMYLCASSSRTGSYEQYFGPGTRLTVT.